One sample yielded the 19 T cell receptor beta chains listed below, sequenced in a study of spatial heterogeneity in lung cancer. Time point specified: sample taken at primary tumor resection. Frozen PBMC, nontumor lung or tumor provided whole RNA, which was sequenced unsorted. TCRdb recomputed calls from the 5' RACE reads with MiXCR, one row per CDR3 protein. This sample has more than 85,000 distinct CDR3 sequences, with roughly 10% found just once. The source material was PBMCs, sampled at surgery. These receptors were obtained from a male donor with early-stage non-small cell lung cancer.

This clonotype was detected many times. The V call is TRBV30, the J call TRBJ1-1; D is undetermined. From germline, CDR1 is GTSNPN and CDR2 SVGIG (reference sequence). V gave up 3 bases and J gave up 11 bases, with 16 bases separating them. CDR3 length equals 12 residues. This chain's CDR3 is CAWRDPLGLAFF. CDR3 nucleotide sequence: TGTGCCTGGAGGGATCCCTTGGGGTTGGCTTTCTTT.

This clonotype was seen many times. The chain carries TRBV6-1 and TRBJ2-2; weak D call: TRBD1 (6 bases). The germline V gene has CDR1 MNHNS and CDR2 SASEGT. V was trimmed by 6 bases and J by 5 bases, leaving 10 bases between them. This CDR3 has 13 residues. The DNA for the CDR3 is TGTGCCAGCAGGGCAGGGGTAACCGGGGAGCTGTTTTTT. Its translation: CASRAGVTGELFF.

This rearrangement joins TRBV5-1 to TRBJ1-1; unclear D gene. This CDR3 spans 12 amino acids. The germline CDR1 and CDR2 sequences are SGHRS and YFSETQ. V was trimmed by 2 bases and J by 2 bases, leaving 4 bases between them. In DNA form, the CDR3 reads TGCGCCAGCAGCTTCGACAACACTGAAGCTTTCTTT. Amino acid sequence: CASSFDNTEAFF.

The chain combines TRBV20-1 with TRBJ1-5; 7 nucleotides match TRBD1. V trimming: 4 bases; J trimming: 3 bases; junction bases outside the gene matches: 9. Germline assignment: CDR1 DFQATT and CDR2 SNEGSKA (reference sequence). The CDR3 extends over 15 amino acids. CDR3: CSATKGQTSNQPQHF. The CDR3 DNA follows: TGCAGTGCTACGAAGGGACAGACTTCCAATCAGCCCCAGCATTTT.

J is TRBJ2-2 and V is TRBV7-9; tentatively, D is TRBD2 (5 bases). The CDR3 runs 14 residues. CDR1 is SEHNR, CDR2 FQNEAQ, per germline (reference sequence). Trimming removed 3 bases from V and 2 bases from J, with 7 bases in between. The CDR3 DNA follows: TGTGCCAGCAGCTTGCGGGCTAACACCGGGGAGCTGTTTTTT. The encoded protein is CASSLRANTGELFF.

This clonotype was counted at least ten times. The V call is TRBV19, the J call TRBJ1-5; 9 bases line up with TRBD1. Germline CDR1 reads LNHDA; CDR2 reads SQIVND (reference sequence). The CDR3 covers 14 residues. V trimming: 6 bases; J trimming: 7 bases; junction bases outside the gene matches: 7. The chain's CDR3 is CASRDTGGRQPQHF. CDR3 nucleotide sequence: TGTGCCAGTAGGGATACAGGGGGCAGACAGCCCCAGCATTTT.

The chain is built from TRBV7-9 and TRBJ1-6; D ambiguous. Trimming removed 7 bases from V and 2 bases from J, with 9 bases in between. Germline CDR1 and CDR2: SEHNR and FQNEAQ (reference sequence). The CDR3 spans 14 residues. The CDR3 sequence is CASTSGAYNSPLHF. CDR3 bases: TGTGCCAGCACGTCGGGTGCCTATAATTCACCCCTCCACTTT.

This clonotype was seen only a few times. V and J are TRBV2 and TRBJ2-7, with D maybe TRBD1 (6 bases). V was cut by 1 base and J by 13 bases, with 20 bases left in between. The CDR3 is 14 amino acids. Germline lookup yields CDR1 SNHLY and CDR2 FYNNEI. The CDR3 reads CASSEEGVGIVKYF. CDR3 DNA: TGTGCCAGCAGTGAAGAGGGGGTAGGGATCGTTAAATACTTC. The entire variable domain, with the rest obtained from reference TRBV2 and TRBJ2-7, is as follows: EPEVTQTPSHQVTQMGQEVILRCVPISNHLYFYWYRQILGQKVEFLVSFYNNEISEKSEIFDDQFSVERPDGSNFTLKIRSTKLEDSAMYFCASSEEGVGIVKYFGPGTRLTVT.

This clonotype showed up many times. The chain uses TRBV5-1 and TRBJ2-5; 9 bases agree with TRBD1. The V gene's germline CDR1 is SGHRS and CDR2 YFSETQ. This CDR3 is built from 14 residues. V lost 4 bases, J lost 5 bases, and 6 bases stayed unmatched. The CDR3 DNA reads as TGCGCCAGCAGCCGAGGACAGGGGAAGGAGACCCAGTACTTC. It yields the protein CASSRGQGKETQYF.

This clonotype was recorded at least ten times. The V and J genes are TRBV25-1 and TRBJ1-6; D may be TRBD1 (5 bases). Trimming took 3 bases from V and 7 from J, leaving 19 bases between them. Germline V gene sequence: CDR1 MGHDK, CDR2 SYGVNS. The CDR3 runs 17 residues. The CDR3 sequence is CASSDSGGRGRNSPLHF. CDR3 coding DNA: TGTGCCAGCAGTGATTCGGGCGGGAGGGGCCGGAATTCACCCCTCCACTTT. The full variable domain, its missing parts supplied by reference TRBV25-1 and TRBJ1-6, is EADIYQTPRYLVIGTGKKITLECSQTMGHDKMYWYQQDPGMELHLIHYSYGVNSTEKGDLSSESTVSRIRTEHFPLTLESARPSHTSQYLCASSDSGGRGRNSPLHFGNGTRLTVT.

This clonotype has more than one count but fewer than ten. The V call is TRBV5-1, the J call TRBJ2-2; D is perhaps TRBD2 (5 bases). V was clipped by 7 bases and J by 5 bases, with 18 bases between them. In germline, CDR1 is SGHRS, CDR2 YFSETQ. CDR3 size: 15 residues. DNA for the CDR3: TGCGCCAGCGCCCATGAACTAGTTAGTACCGGGGAGCTGTTTTTT. Residues: CASAHELVSTGELFF.

The gene calls are TRBV20-1 and TRBJ2-3, with 7 bases aligning to TRBD1. The CDR3 is 14 residues long. The germline CDR1 and CDR2 sequences are DFQATT and SNEGSKA (reference sequence). V shed 8 bases and J 2 bases; nucleotides not matched to a gene: 10. CDR3 coding DNA: TGCAGTACCCCAGAGGGGACAGCCACAGATACGCAGTATTTT. The encoded protein is CSTPEGTATDTQYF.

V usage is TRBV2 and J usage is TRBJ1-5, with 7 bases fitting TRBD1. The CDR3 length is 13 residues. Losses at the gene ends were 11 bases for V and 6 bases for J; bases not matched to a gene: 10. Per the germline V gene, CDR1 is SNHLY and CDR2 is FYNNEI. CDR3 region: CASRQGVSQPQHF. The CDR3 nucleotides are TGTGCCTCCAGACAGGGAGTCAGTCAGCCCCAGCATTTT. Together with reference TRBV2 and TRBJ1-5, the CDR3 gives the full variable domain: EPEVTQTPSHQVTQMGQEVILRCVPISNHLYFYWYRQILGQKVEFLVSFYNNEISEKSEIFDDQFSVERPDGSNFTLKIRSTKLEDSAMYFCASRQGVSQPQHFGDGTRLSIL.

Details on this clonotype: This may arise from a read error, as a much more abundant clone is one base away. The chain has TRBV5-1 and TRBJ2-3; TRBD2 aligns across 7 bases. CDR1 is SGHRS, CDR2 YFSETQ, per germline. The CDR3 has 17 amino acids. CDR3 sequence (DNA): TGCGCCAGCAGCTTGAGGGCTAGCGGAGCTAGCATAGATACGCAGTATTTT. This codes for CASSLRASGASIDTQYF.

This clonotype was recorded many times. This rearrangement joins TRBV21-1 to TRBJ2-5. TRBV21-1 is designated a pseudogene. The CDR3 consists of 12 residues. In DNA form, the CDR3 reads TGTGCCAGCCGCGGTATTCAAGAGACCCAGTACTTC. Translated, it gives CASRGIQETQYF.

The chain joins TRBV7-2 to TRBJ2-1; D remains unclear. The germline V gene has CDR1 SGHTA and CDR2 FQGNSA. The CDR3 is made up of 12 amino acids. The V and J ends lost 6 bases and 1 base respectively, with 4 bases between them. CDR3 sequence reads: CASSYSYNEQFF. CDR3 DNA: TGTGCCAGCAGTTATTCCTACAATGAGCAGTTCTTC.

The V gene is TRBV18, the J gene TRBJ2-2; D perhaps matches TRBD2 (5 bases). CDR3 length equals 16 residues. Germline values: CDR1 KGHSH, CDR2 LQKENI. Trimming pared 1 base from V and 3 bases from J, leaving 12 bases between. CDR3 in amino acids: CASSPQRTPYTGELFF. CDR3 bases: TGTGCCAGCTCACCACAACGGACTCCATACACCGGGGAGCTGTTTTTT.

The rearrangement uses TRBV20-1 and TRBJ2-3, with D possibly TRBD2 on 6 matching bases. The CDR3 runs 16 residues. Germline V gene lookup returns CDR1 DFQATT and CDR2 SNEGSKA (reference sequence). The germline V and J ends were trimmed by 2 bases and 2 bases, with 17 bases remaining between them. The CDR3, as DNA: TGCAGTGCTAGAAGAACTAGCATGGTTTACACAGATACGCAGTATTTT. It yields the protein CSARRTSMVYTDTQYF.

This clonotype was detected only a few times. This chain uses TRBV20-1 with TRBJ1-4, with D uncertain. From germline, CDR1 is DFQATT and CDR2 SNEGSKA (reference sequence). V was trimmed by 3 bases and J by 3 bases, leaving 5 bases between them. CDR3 length: 12 residues. The CDR3 sequence: CSASVSNEKLFF. The DNA for the CDR3 is TGCAGTGCTAGTGTATCTAATGAAAAACTGTTTTTT.